This entry describes one TCR beta chain. The data originate from a study of blood T cell repertoires in COVID-19. Across the whole study: Sites across the United States, Italy and Spain contributed samples from acute and convalescent COVID-19. The analysed material was cDNA or gDNA that came from T cells, B-cell-depleted T cells, or PBMCs.

Authors' processing steps: Reference gene primers were amplified, and this amplification served to estimate nucleated cell counts. Assay: immunoSEQ multiplex PCR; the TCRdb copy retains only in-frame clones and omits some. Clone size and the V and J calls come from that table; the DNA yielded D and trimming. The sample lists about 240,000 clones; roughly nine tenths were seen once. CDR1 is MNHEY, CDR2 SVGAGI, per germline. The CDR3 is 15 amino acids. V was pared by 6 bases and J by 5 bases, with 9 bases of the junction left unmatched. This clonotype was sampled from a man between 60 and 75 years old with acute or convalescent COVID-19. The V call is TRBV6-5, the J call TRBJ2-5; TRBD1 agrees at 10 bases. Specimen: peripheral blood. CDR3 in amino acids: CASRPRQGAWETQYF. The CDR3, as DNA: TGTGCCAGCAGACCCCGACAGGGGGCCTGGGAGACCCAGTACTTC.